These 8 T cell receptor beta chains were all obtained from the same sample, sequenced in a study of cytomegalovirus exposure and HLA in healthy donors. Amplification used 60 Vbeta primers and 13 Jbeta primers. Using immunoSEQ multiplex PCR, the repertoire was profiled, and TCRdb retains in-frame clones only, with some absent. The table has approximately 92,000 clones, over 75% seen once. The sequencing input was PBMCs. These receptors all stem from a girl aged 2 to 10 in good health and CMV-seropositive.

This chain connects TRBV2 to TRBJ1-4, with TRBD1 matching 7 bases. Germline assignment: CDR1 SNHLY and CDR2 FYNNEI. The CDR3 contains 14 residues. V lost 8 bases, J lost 7 bases, and 10 bases stayed unmatched. In DNA form, the CDR3 reads TGTGCCAGCGGGTTGCGACAGGGAAGTGAAAAACTGTTTTTT. As protein: CASGLRQGSEKLFF.

In this sample, this clone turned up a few times. The chain recombines TRBV6-5 with TRBJ2-1, with a tentative D call TRBD2 (6 bases). Germline values: CDR1 MNHEY, CDR2 SVGAGI. CDR3 length: 11 amino acids. V was shortened by 5 bases and J by 7 bases, with 6 bases between the two germline ends. CDR3: CASSGRNEQFF. In DNA, the CDR3 is TGTGCCAGCAGTGGGAGGAATGAGCAGTTCTTC.

The genes are TRBV19 and TRBJ2-3; D perhaps matches TRBD1 (6 bases). This CDR3 is built from 14 residues. V was shortened by 7 bases and J by 1 base, with 12 bases between the two germline ends. Looked up from germline, CDR1 is LNHDA and CDR2 is SQIVND (reference sequence). The CDR3 coding sequence is TGTGCCAGTACCTCAGAGGGGGGCACAGATACGCAGTATTTT. Protein product: CASTSEGGTDTQYF.

This clone was observed a handful of times. The rearrangement joins TRBV4-1 to TRBJ2-1; TRBD2 aligns across 8 bases. The CDR3 is made up of 15 amino acids. CDR1 MGHRA and CDR2 YSYEKL come from the germline V gene. The V gene end was trimmed by 4 bases and the J gene end by 6 bases; junction bases not matched to a gene: 8. CDR3 coding DNA: TGCGCCAGCAGCCCACGGACTAGCCTTGGCAATGAGCAGTTCTTC. This gives the protein CASSPRTSLGNEQFF.

The genes are TRBV11-1 and TRBJ2-1; TRBD2 matches at 11 bases. Germline CDR1 and CDR2: SGHAT and FQDESV (reference sequence). The CDR3 spans 15 residues. J lost 2 bases, V lost 3 bases, and 0 bases had no gene match. The CDR3 region is CASSFSGRAYNEQFF. In DNA, the CDR3 is TGTGCCAGCAGCTTTAGCGGGAGGGCCTACAATGAGCAGTTCTTC. Using reference TRBV11-1 and TRBJ2-1 for the parts outside the CDR3, the full variable domain is EAEVAQSPRYKITEKSQAVAFWCDPISGHATLYWYRQILGQGPELLVQFQDESVVDDSQLPKDRFSAERLKGVDSTLKIQPAELGDSAMYLCASSFSGRAYNEQFFGPGTRLTVL.

J is TRBJ2-7 and V is TRBV6-5, with TRBD2 as a possible D gene (6 bases). The CDR3 sequence is 15 residues long. Germline CDR1 and CDR2: MNHEY and SVGAGI. V lost 0 bases, J lost 7 bases, and 16 bases lay in between. For the CDR3, the DNA is TGTGCCAGCAGTTACTCTCTCCAGGGCCGGGGGGAGCAGTACTTC. Encoded protein: CASSYSLQGRGEQYF.

The chain uses TRBV6-5 and TRBJ1-1, with D perhaps matching TRBD1 (6 bases). Germline CDR1 and CDR2: MNHEY and SVGAGI. Trimming cost V 6 bases and J 11 bases, with 13 bases left between them. This CDR3 comprises 11 residues. This CDR3 reads CASSLRGVAFF. The CDR3 DNA is TGTGCCAGCAGCCTCAGGGGAGTTGCTTTCTTT.

CDR3 in amino acids: CATAGDYLNEQFF. CDR3 coding DNA: TGTGCCACGGCAGGGGACTATCTCAATGAGCAGTTCTTC. The genes are TRBV7-9 and TRBJ2-1; tentative D call: TRBD2 (7 bases). Trimming stripped 10 bases from V and 6 bases from J, with 16 bases between. The CDR3 has 13 residues. The V gene's germline CDR1 is SEHNR and CDR2 FQNEAQ (reference sequence).